The 21 T cell receptor beta chains presented below share a single source sample, sequenced in a study of blood T cell repertoires in COVID-19 (dated by TCRdb to 2020 to 2021). The library came from the immunoSEQ multiplex PCR assay. Not all clones reach the TCRdb copy of this immuneACCESS table, which keeps in-frame sequences only. Checked studies attribute under half of the gap to unresolved V genes and leave the rest unexplained. In all, the sample holds around 180,000 clones, and under 85% of those were seen once. Approximately 12% of the sample is held by the ten biggest clonotypes. Sequencing used PBMCs or T cells enriched from blood (not recorded which). The source is a man aged 50-60 years who had recovered from COVID-19.

The rearrangement joins TRBV5-4 to TRBJ1-3; 9 nucleotides align to TRBD1. Germline V gene sequence: CDR1 SGHNT, CDR2 YYREEE (reference sequence). This CDR3 is built from 16 residues. V trimming: 3 bases; J trimming: 4 bases; junction bases outside the gene matches: 8. Here the CDR3 DNA reads TGTGCCAGCAGCTCCCGGGACAGGGTGGGAGGAAACACCATATATTTT. It translates to CASSSRDRVGGNTIYF. The full variable domain, its missing parts supplied by reference TRBV5-4 and TRBJ1-3, is ETGVTQSPTHLIKTRGQQVTLRCSSQSGHNTVSWYQQALGQGPQFIFQYYREEENGRGNFPPRFSGLQFPNYSSELNVNALELDDSALYLCASSSRDRVGGNTIYFGEGSWLTVV.

The V call is TRBV6-5, the J call TRBJ2-6; possibly TRBD2 for D (6 bases). The ends were cut back, 5 bases at V and 3 bases at J, with 11 bases in the middle. Germline CDR1 reads MNHEY; CDR2 reads SVGAGI. The CDR3 loop spans 15 amino acids. The CDR3 coding sequence is TGTGCCAGCAGTCCCCAGGGACTTGGGGCCAACGTCCTGACTTTC. Translating gives CASSPQGLGANVLTF.

This chain uses TRBV7-2 with TRBJ1-3; D not resolved. The germline V and J ends were trimmed by 5 bases and 0 bases, with 5 bases remaining between them. CDR1 SGHTA and CDR2 FQGNSA come from the germline V gene. This CDR3 has 13 amino acids. CDR3 DNA: TGTGCCAGCAGCGAAGCCTCTGGAAACACCATATATTTT. Translated: CASSEASGNTIYF.

The chain uses TRBV7-3 and TRBJ1-2; a possible D gene is TRBD1 (5 bases). The CDR3 totals 15 residues. The V end was cut by 2 bases, the J end by 14 bases, with 24 bases between. Germline lookup yields CDR1 SGHTA and CDR2 FQGTGA. CDR3 in amino acids: CASSLGPAQGSGSTF. CDR3 nucleotide sequence: TGTGCCAGCAGCTTAGGTCCAGCTCAGGGAAGTGGCTCGACCTTC.

This chain links TRBV2 with TRBJ1-5, with D possibly matching TRBD1 (5 bases). The CDR3 covers 14 residues. Germline V gene lookup returns CDR1 SNHLY and CDR2 FYNNEI. V dropped 8 bases and J dropped 7 bases, with 18 bases sitting between them. For the CDR3, the DNA is TGTGCCAGCTCCAGCGGGCAGGGAAGGCAGCCCCAGCATTTT. It encodes CASSSGQGRQPQHF.

The V call is TRBV30, the J call TRBJ2-5; D may be TRBD2 (5 bases). The germline CDR1 and CDR2 sequences are GTSNPN and SVGIG (reference sequence). V shed 3 bases and J shed 4 bases, with 18 bases lying between them. This CDR3 comprises 15 residues. CDR3 amino acids: CAWRIGMGRGETQYF. In DNA, the CDR3 is TGTGCCTGGAGAATCGGAATGGGCCGGGGAGAGACCCAGTACTTC.

The chain combines TRBV11-2 with TRBJ1-1; 7 bases agree with TRBD1. V shed 1 base and J 6 bases; nucleotides not matched to a gene: 5. The germline gives CDR1 SGHAT, CDR2 FQNNGV. This CDR3 contains 14 residues. CDR3 in DNA: TGTGCCAGCAGCTTAGGACAGGGTTTCGCTGAAGCTTTCTTT. It translates to CASSLGQGFAEAFF.

J is TRBJ2-7 and V is TRBV2, with no clear D. The CDR3 covers 15 residues. Germline CDR1 and CDR2: SNHLY and FYNNEI. V lost 1 base to trimming and J lost 2 bases, with 12 bases between them. CDR3 loop: CASSEGGAVTYEQYF. CDR3 nucleotides: TGTGCCAGCAGTGAAGGAGGAGCAGTAACCTACGAGCAGTACTTC.

This clone was detected once. The chain joins TRBV9 to TRBJ1-6; TRBD1 might be the D (6 bases). The CDR3 is 16 residues long. Trimming removed 7 bases from V and 4 bases from J, with 18 bases in between. Germline CDR1 reads SGDLS; CDR2 reads YYNGEE. The CDR3 reads CASAPLRDTYNSPLHF. The CDR3 nucleotides are TGTGCCAGCGCCCCCCTCCGGGACACTTATAATTCACCCCTCCACTTT.

This chain links TRBV13 with TRBJ2-7, with D perhaps TRBD1 (6 bases). The V end was cut by 4 bases, the J end by 0 bases, with 10 bases between. Germline CDR1 is PRHDT and CDR2 is FYEKMQ (reference sequence). The CDR3 extends over 14 amino acids. The CDR3 DNA follows: TGTGCCAGCAGCTCTAGGGACATCTCCTACGAGCAGTACTTC. Translated, it gives CASSSRDISYEQYF.

V usage is TRBV7-9 and J usage is TRBJ1-4, with 7 nucleotides matching TRBD1. J gave up 0 bases and V 1 base, and 5 bases lay outside the gene matches. The germline gives CDR1 SEHNR, CDR2 FQNEAQ (reference sequence). The CDR3 is 17 residues long. For the CDR3, the DNA is TGTGCCAGCAGCTTAGTAGACAGGGCTCCAACTAATGAAAAACTGTTTTTT. It yields the protein CASSLVDRAPTNEKLFF.

This clone was found a few times. The rearrangement uses TRBV30 and TRBJ1-5; D unclear. V lost 0 bases and J lost 6, with 12 bases in between. In germline, CDR1 is GTSNPN, CDR2 SVGIG (reference sequence). The CDR3 runs 14 residues. The CDR3 loop reads CAWSVRGRFQPQHF. The CDR3 bases are TGTGCCTGGAGTGTACGGGGAAGGTTTCAGCCCCAGCATTTT.

This chain connects TRBV4-3 to TRBJ1-4; D possibly corresponds to TRBD1 (5 bases). This CDR3 has 14 residues. V was trimmed by 1 base and J by 6 bases, leaving 9 bases between them. The V gene's germline CDR1 is LGHNA and CDR2 YSLEER. CDR3 sequence (DNA): TGCGCCAGCAGCCAAGCAGGGTGGGATGAAAAACTGTTTTTT. Residues: CASSQAGWDEKLFF.

The chain combines TRBV21-1 with TRBJ2-1; TRBD1, the table's D call, was not compared with the DNA. TRBV21-1 is termed a pseudogene. There are 15 residues in the CDR3. The chain's CDR3 is CASSKDSVAYNEQFF. CDR3 DNA sequence: TGTGCCAGCAGCAAAGACAGTGTCGCCTACAATGAGCAGTTCTTC.

The gene calls are TRBV19 and TRBJ2-5; 8 bases match TRBD1. From germline, CDR1 is LNHDA and CDR2 SQIVND (reference sequence). Germline trimming cut 8 bases from V and 11 bases from J; bases unmatched to any gene: 7. The CDR3 extends over 11 amino acids. The CDR3 here is CASGTTGVQYF. The CDR3 coding sequence is TGTGCCAGTGGGACGACAGGGGTTCAGTACTTC.

This clone appeared a few times. This chain joins TRBV5-1 and TRBJ1-1; 7 bases align to TRBD1. J was trimmed by 0 bases and V by 3 bases; bases with no gene match: 5. The CDR3 has 15 amino acids. The germline V gene encodes CDR1 SGHRS and CDR2 YFSETQ. The CDR3 sequence: CASSSTGNMNTEAFF. DNA for the CDR3: TGCGCCAGCAGCTCGACAGGGAACATGAACACTGAAGCTTTCTTT.

CDR3 amino acids: CASSDSGTGGVLFF. The CDR3 bases are TGTGCCAGCAGTGACTCCGGGACAGGGGGAGTACTGTTTTTT. This rearrangement joins TRBV6-4 to TRBJ1-4, with 11 bases lining up with TRBD1. CDR1 and CDR2 (germline): MRHNA, SNTAGT. Trimming took 0 bases from V and 13 from J; bases not matched to a gene: 4. The CDR3 has 14 amino acids.

This clone was observed a single time. This chain uses TRBV6-5 with TRBJ2-7; 7 bases map to TRBD1. Germline V gene data show CDR1 as MNHEY and CDR2 as SVGAGI. Trimming took 6 bases from V and 2 from J; bases not matched to a gene: 10. The CDR3 is 15 amino acids. The DNA for the CDR3 is TGTGCCAGCAGACCCCCGGGACAGCCGCCCTACGAGCAGTACTTC. This encodes CASRPPGQPPYEQYF.

The chain is built from TRBV5-1 and TRBJ1-5; 7 nucleotides agree with TRBD1. The germline gives CDR1 SGHRS, CDR2 YFSETQ. The junction had 8 bases not matched to a gene; V was cut back by 4 bases and J by 1 base. The CDR3 sequence is 16 residues long. The CDR3 DNA sequence: TGCGCCAGCAGCCCACGTGGAGGGGGCAGCAATCAGCCCCAGCATTTT. It encodes CASSPRGGGSNQPQHF.

This chain uses TRBV4-2 with TRBJ1-5; D call uncertain. This CDR3 comprises 15 residues. Germline V CDR1 and CDR2: LGHNA, YNFKEQ. V shed 4 bases and J shed 5 bases, with 15 bases lying between them. The CDR3 region has the DNA TGTGCCAGCAGCCCTGCGGGCGGATGGGATCAGCCCCAGCATTTT. Its protein product is CASSPAGGWDQPQHF.

V is TRBV2 and J is TRBJ1-1, with a possible D match to TRBD1 (5 bases). Germline V gives CDR1 SNHLY, CDR2 FYNNEI. V lost 6 bases to trimming and J lost 11 bases, with 19 bases between them. CDR3 length: 13 residues. The CDR3 DNA reads TGTGCCAGCAGGACAGACAGTCCCCCGCGGGCTTTCTTT. This encodes CASRTDSPPRAFF.